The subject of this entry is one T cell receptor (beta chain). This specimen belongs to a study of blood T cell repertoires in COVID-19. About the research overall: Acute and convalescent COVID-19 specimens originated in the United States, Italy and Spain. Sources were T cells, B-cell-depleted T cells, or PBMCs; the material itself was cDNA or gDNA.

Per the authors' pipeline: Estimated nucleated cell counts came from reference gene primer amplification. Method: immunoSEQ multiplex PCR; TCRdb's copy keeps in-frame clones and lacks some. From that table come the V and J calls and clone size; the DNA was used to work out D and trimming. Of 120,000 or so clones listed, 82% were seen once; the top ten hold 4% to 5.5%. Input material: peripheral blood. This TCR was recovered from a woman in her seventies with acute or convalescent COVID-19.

This CDR3 reads CAWSPQGYSGNTIYF. CDR3 nucleotide sequence: TGTGCCTGGAGTCCACAGGGTTACTCTGGAAACACCATATATTTT. The chain carries TRBV30 and TRBJ1-3, with TRBD1 as a possible D gene (6 bases). The CDR3 sequence is 15 residues long. V gave up 2 bases and J gave up 0 bases, with 11 bases separating them. The germline gives CDR1 GTSNPN, CDR2 SVGIG (reference sequence). The full variable domain, its missing parts supplied by reference TRBV30 and TRBJ1-3, is SQTIHQWPATLVQPVGSPLSLECTVEGTSNPNLYWYRQAAGRGLQLLFYSVGIGQISSEVPQNLSASRPQDRQFILSSKKLLLSDSGFYLCAWSPQGYSGNTIYFGEGSWLTVV.